Presented here are 16 T cell receptor beta chains from one specimen sequenced in a study of blood T cell repertoires in COVID-19. The repertoire was sequenced with immunoSEQ multiplex PCR; TCRdb's copy has only in-frame clones and lacks some. The sample carries roughly 150,000 clones, 80% to 90% recorded once. Material: peripheral blood. These receptors originate from a woman aged 40 to 50 with acute or convalescent COVID-19.

This clone was seen once. J is TRBJ1-1 and V is TRBV2, with 10 nucleotides matching TRBD1. This CDR3 has 18 residues. The germline V gene encodes CDR1 SNHLY and CDR2 FYNNEI. V trimming: 2 bases; J trimming: 0 bases; junction bases outside the gene matches: 9. CDR3 amino acids: CASSEPVRDRGLNTEAFF. The CDR3 DNA reads TGTGCCAGCAGTGAACCAGTCCGGGACAGGGGTTTGAACACTGAAGCTTTCTTT. The variable domain in full, with the rest retrieved from reference TRBV2 and TRBJ1-1, is EPEVTQTPSHQVTQMGQEVILRCVPISNHLYFYWYRQILGQKVEFLVSFYNNEISEKSEIFDDQFSVERPDGSNFTLKIRSTKLEDSAMYFCASSEPVRDRGLNTEAFFGQGTRLTVV.

This clone was observed a handful of times. The chain joins TRBV15 to TRBJ1-1; 7 bases map to TRBD1. V shed 3 bases and J 0 bases; nucleotides not matched to a gene: 1. The CDR3 spans 14 residues. CDR1 LNHNV and CDR2 YYDKDF come from the germline V gene (reference sequence). CDR3 sequence (DNA): TGTGCCACCAGCAGTGACAGGGTGAACACTGAAGCTTTCTTT. This codes for CATSSDRVNTEAFF. The full variable domain, in which reference TRBV15 and TRBJ1-1 provide the parts outside the CDR3, is DAMVIQNPRYQVTQFGKPVTLSCSQTLNHNVMYWYQQKSSQAPKLLFHYYDKDFNNEADTPDNFQSRRPNTSFCFLDIRSPGLGDTAMYLCATSSDRVNTEAFFGQGTRLTVV.

Here the CDR3 DNA reads TGTGCCAGTAGGACGACAGGTGGCGGCAATCAGCCCCAGCATTTT. Translated, it gives CASRTTGGGNQPQHF. The chain links TRBV19 to TRBJ1-5; D possibly corresponds to TRBD1 (6 bases). The CDR3 runs 15 residues. Germline V CDR1 and CDR2: LNHDA, SQIVND (reference sequence). Deletions cut 6 bases from V and 2 bases from J, with 14 bases between.

The count of this clone is one. The chain joins TRBV5-1 to TRBJ2-3; D possibly corresponds to TRBD2 (7 bases). Trimming pared 1 base from V and 4 bases from J, leaving 13 bases between. Germline V gene data show CDR1 as SGHRS and CDR2 as YFSETQ. This CDR3 comprises 15 residues. CDR3 coding DNA: TGCGCCAGCAGCTTGTCTGTCGGGGGGCCAGATACGCAGTATTTT. Residues: CASSLSVGGPDTQYF.

The rearrangement uses TRBV5-1 and TRBJ1-6; 9 positions agree with TRBD1. CDR3 length: 14 residues. The germline CDR1 and CDR2 sequences are SGHRS and YFSETQ. V gave up 1 base and J gave up 9 bases; unmatched junction bases: 2. Here the CDR3 DNA reads TGCGCCAGCAGCTTGAGGGGACAGGGTTCACCCCTCCACTTT. It encodes CASSLRGQGSPLHF.

The chain has TRBV5-4 and TRBJ2-6, with TRBD1 matching over 7 bases. The CDR3 sequence is 16 residues long. Unmatched junction bases numbered 6, after V lost 5 bases and J lost 1 base. The germline V gene encodes CDR1 SGHNT and CDR2 YYREEE (reference sequence). The CDR3 nucleotides are TGTGCCAGCAGGGTAGGGGGCGATTCTGGGGCCAACGTCCTGACTTTC. It translates to CASRVGGDSGANVLTF. The full variable domain, in which reference TRBV5-4 and TRBJ2-6 provide the parts outside the CDR3, is ETGVTQSPTHLIKTRGQQVTLRCSSQSGHNTVSWYQQALGQGPQFIFQYYREEENGRGNFPPRFSGLQFPNYSSELNVNALELDDSALYLCASRVGGDSGANVLTFGAGSRLTVL.

This chain links TRBV9 with TRBJ1-4, with 8 bases matching TRBD1. After removal of 4 bases from V and 6 bases from J, the junction contained 8 bases not matched to a gene. The CDR3 loop spans 15 amino acids. The germline gives CDR1 SGDLS, CDR2 YYNGEE. The CDR3, as DNA: TGTGCCAGCAGCCCCCGGACAGGGCGCGATGAAAAACTGTTTTTT. Its protein product is CASSPRTGRDEKLFF.

This chain uses TRBV6-5 with TRBJ2-3; D is undetermined. The CDR3 extends over 11 amino acids. CDR1 and CDR2 (germline): MNHEY, SVGAGI. V shed 9 bases and J shed 2 bases, with 6 bases lying between them. The CDR3 here is CASANTDTQYF. In DNA, the CDR3 is TGTGCCAGTGCTAACACAGATACGCAGTATTTT.

The chain has TRBV27 and TRBJ2-7, with unresolved D. V was trimmed by 3 bases and J by 0 bases, leaving 6 bases between them. The CDR3 extends over 13 amino acids. Germline V lookup: CDR1 MNHEY, CDR2 SMNVEV (reference sequence). CDR3 region: CASSFGTSYEQYF. The CDR3, as DNA: TGTGCCAGCAGTTTTGGCACCTCCTACGAGCAGTACTTC.

This chain connects TRBV5-6 to TRBJ2-1; 7 nucleotides match TRBD1. Trimming at V came to 1 base and at J to 7 bases, leaving 2 bases not matched to a gene. Per germline, CDR1 SGHDT and CDR2 YYEEEE. The CDR3 has 13 residues. CDR3 sequence: CASSLYRGNEQFF. In DNA form, the CDR3 reads TGTGCCAGCAGCTTGTACAGGGGAAATGAGCAGTTCTTC.

This clone was seen once. The chain carries TRBV3-1 (or the pseudogene TRBV3-2) and TRBJ1-2; D is possibly TRBD1 (6 bases). From germline, CDR1 is LGHDT and CDR2 YNNKEL (reference sequence). The ends were cut back, 4 bases at V and 0 bases at J, with 12 bases in the middle. This CDR3 has 15 residues. The CDR3 bases are TGTGCCAGCAGCCTAGGGACACCTTCTAACTATGGCTACACCTTC. Its translation is CASSLGTPSNYGYTF.

This chain uses TRBV7-3 with TRBJ1-1, with D perhaps TRBD1 (5 bases). The CDR3 contains 13 residues. V gave up 1 base and J gave up 5 bases, with 8 bases separating them. The germline V gene has CDR1 SGHTA and CDR2 FQGTGA. The CDR3 spells CASSLSPGTEAFF. The CDR3 bases are TGTGCCAGCAGCTTAAGTCCAGGGACTGAAGCTTTCTTT.

The genes are TRBV27 and TRBJ2-3, with D maybe TRBD1 (6 bases). This CDR3 spans 16 amino acids. CDR1 and CDR2 (germline): MNHEY, SMNVEV (reference sequence). Between the trimmed V and J ends, which lost 6 bases and 3 bases, there was a span of 19 bases. DNA for the CDR3: TGTGCCAGCAGGGATTACAGGGAAGGTGGGACAGATACGCAGTATTTT. It codes for CASRDYREGGTDTQYF.

The J gene is TRBJ1-5, the V gene TRBV19; 7 positions agree with TRBD1. The length of the CDR3 is 14 residues. The ends lost 4 bases at V and 5 bases at J; junction bases unmatched: 5. CDR1 and CDR2 from the germline V gene are LNHDA and SQIVND (reference sequence). This chain's CDR3 is CASSTRGPDQPQHF. Here the CDR3 DNA reads TGTGCCAGTAGTACAAGGGGGCCAGATCAGCCCCAGCATTTT.

The chain links TRBV11-3 to TRBJ2-7, with 9 nucleotides matching TRBD1. The germline V gene has CDR1 SGHNT and CDR2 YENEEA. This CDR3 is 15 amino acids long. V shed 1 base, J shed 4 bases, and the junction held 5 bases outside the gene matches. CDR3 DNA: TGTGCCAGCAGCTTAGGACAGGGGGTTTGGTACGAGCAGTACTTC. Its protein product is CASSLGQGVWYEQYF.

This clone was observed once. The chain combines TRBV6-5 with TRBJ2-7, with TRBD1 matching 10 bases. The CDR3 runs to 15 residues. Germline-derived CDR1 and CDR2 are MNHEY and SVGAGI. Trimming took 6 bases from V and 2 from J; bases not matched to a gene: 7. CDR3 DNA sequence: TGTGCCAGCAGGCACCGGGACAGGGGAACCTACGAGCAGTACTTC. It yields the protein CASRHRDRGTYEQYF.